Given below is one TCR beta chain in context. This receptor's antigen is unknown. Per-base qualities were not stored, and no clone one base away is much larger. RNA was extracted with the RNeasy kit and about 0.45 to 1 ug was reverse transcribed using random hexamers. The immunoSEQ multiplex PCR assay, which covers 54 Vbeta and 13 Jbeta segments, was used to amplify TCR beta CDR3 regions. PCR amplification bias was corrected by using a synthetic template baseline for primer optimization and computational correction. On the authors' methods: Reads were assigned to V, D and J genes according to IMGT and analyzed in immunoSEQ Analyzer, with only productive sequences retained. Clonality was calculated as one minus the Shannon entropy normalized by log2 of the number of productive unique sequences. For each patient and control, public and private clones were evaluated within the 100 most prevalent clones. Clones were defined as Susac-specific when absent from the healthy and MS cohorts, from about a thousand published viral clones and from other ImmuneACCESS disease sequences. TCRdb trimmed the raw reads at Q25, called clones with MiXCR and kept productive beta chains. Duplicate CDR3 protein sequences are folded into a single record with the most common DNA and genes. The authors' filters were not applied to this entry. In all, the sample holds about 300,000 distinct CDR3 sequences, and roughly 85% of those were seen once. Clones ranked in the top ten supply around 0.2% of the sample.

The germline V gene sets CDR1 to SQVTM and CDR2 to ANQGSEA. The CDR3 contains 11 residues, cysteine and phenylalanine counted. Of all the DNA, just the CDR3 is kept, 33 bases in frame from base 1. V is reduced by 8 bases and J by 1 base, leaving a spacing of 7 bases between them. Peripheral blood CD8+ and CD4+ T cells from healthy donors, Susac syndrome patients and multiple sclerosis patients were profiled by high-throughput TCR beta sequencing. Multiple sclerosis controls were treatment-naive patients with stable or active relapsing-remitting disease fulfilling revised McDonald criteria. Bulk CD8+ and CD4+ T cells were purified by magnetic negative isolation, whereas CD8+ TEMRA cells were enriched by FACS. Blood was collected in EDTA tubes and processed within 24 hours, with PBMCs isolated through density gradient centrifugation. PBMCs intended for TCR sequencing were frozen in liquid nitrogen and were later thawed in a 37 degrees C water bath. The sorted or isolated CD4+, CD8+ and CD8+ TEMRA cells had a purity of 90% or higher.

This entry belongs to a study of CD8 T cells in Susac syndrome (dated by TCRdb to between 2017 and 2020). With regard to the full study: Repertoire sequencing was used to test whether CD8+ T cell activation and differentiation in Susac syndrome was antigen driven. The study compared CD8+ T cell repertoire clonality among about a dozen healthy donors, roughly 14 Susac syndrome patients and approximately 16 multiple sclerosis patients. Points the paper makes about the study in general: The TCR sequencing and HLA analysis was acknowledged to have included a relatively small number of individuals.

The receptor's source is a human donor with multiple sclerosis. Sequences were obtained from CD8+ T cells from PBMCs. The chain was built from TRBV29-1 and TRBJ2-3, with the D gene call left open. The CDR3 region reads CSPRGTDTQYF. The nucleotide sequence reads TGCAGCCCCCGGGGCACAGATACGCAGTATTTT.